Listed here is a single T cell receptor beta chain. Authors' data handling: Reference gene primer amplification gave estimated nucleated cell counts. Sequencing used immunoSEQ multiplex PCR; TCRdb keeps in-frame clones, though not all of them. The D gene and trimming were derived from the DNA, and the V and J assignments and clone size from that table. Here the sample spans 220,000 or so clones, 90% being singletons. The germline gives CDR1 SGHNT, CDR2 YYREEE (reference sequence). The CDR3 runs to 14 residues. V lost 3 bases, J lost 6 bases, and 2 bases stayed unmatched. Which cohort a participant joined came from the clinical history participants gave. These data originate in a study of blood T cell repertoires in COVID-19. Study-level information: T cells, B-cell-depleted T cells, or PBMCs provided the cDNA or gDNA that served as material.

The genes are TRBV5-4 and TRBJ1-6; TRBD1 matches at 8 bases. Material: PBMCs or T cells enriched from blood (not recorded which). The clonotype comes from a man under 40 who had been exposed to COVID-19. CDR3 in amino acids: CASSWTGLNSPLHF. DNA of the CDR3: TGTGCCAGCAGCTGGACAGGGCTTAATTCACCCCTCCACTTT.